This TCR beta chain stems from a study of shared clonotypes between healthy human individuals. Study summary: Donors had three CD4 naive, three CD4 memory, two CD8 naive and one CD8 memory plate apiece.

Clones were sequenced by immunoSEQ multiplex PCR, and TCRdb holds only the in-frame ones, with some missing. The sample records about 580,000 clones, 95% to 98% being singletons. Overall study results and limits: A generally larger estimated richness was seen in naive subsets than in memory subsets. What limited the represented genetic and exposure-history diversity was the small number of donors.

Naive CD8 cells, CD45RO-negative and positively selected for CCR7, excluded terminally differentiated effector memory CD45RA+ cells. Everyone who donated was a Caucasian adult who lived in Nashville, Tennessee. In regard to this clone: Its specificity is not known.

The source is a young man in good health. Source material: naive CD8+ T cells sorted from blood.

CDR3 coding DNA: TGCGCCAGCAGCTCGGGACTAGCGGTTTACGAGCAGTACTTC. This codes for CASSSGLAVYEQYF. This rearrangement joins TRBV4-1 to TRBJ2-7; TRBD2 matches at 11 bases. After removal of 5 bases from V and 4 bases from J, the junction contained 4 bases not matched to a gene. Germline V CDR1 and CDR2: MGHRA, YSYEKL. This CDR3 has 14 amino acids.